This T cell receptor beta chain was retrieved from a study of cytomegalovirus exposure and HLA in healthy donors. Whole-study context: Most genotyped donors, about four fifths of some 400, had Caucasian-associated genetic ancestry.

Trimming took off 8 bases at V and 2 bases at J, with 19 bases between the two ends. Germline CDR1 and CDR2: MNHNY and SVGAGI (reference sequence). This CDR3 is built from 15 residues. Use of 60 Vbeta and 13 Jbeta primers characterized the PCR. Libraries were prepared by immunoSEQ multiplex PCR; TCRdb keeps only in-frame clonotypes and omits some of them. The sample consists of 150,000 to 200,000 clones, roughly 79% of them appearing once. About this clone itself: Its target is unknown.

Regarding the study as a whole: The authors considered a cluster of highly shared sequence variants likely to be a sequencing artifact. The investigators catalogued 160 or so TCR beta chains as cytomegalovirus-associated. Highest at DRB1 and lowest at HLA-C, TCR association rates differed among HLA loci in a later analysis.

This receptor was taken from a man aged 25-45 years in good health and CMV-seronegative. The V gene is TRBV6-6, the J gene TRBJ2-7, with D perhaps TRBD2 (6 bases). The sequenced material came from PBMCs. Written as DNA, the CDR3 is TGTGCCAGCCCCAACCCAGGCGGGATGGCCTACGAGCAGTACTTC. Its translation: CASPNPGGMAYEQYF.